This TCR beta chain was sequenced during a study of blood T cell repertoires in COVID-19. Study-level information: The United States, Italy and Spain supplied acute and convalescent COVID-19 samples. PBMCs, B-cell-depleted T cells, or T cells were the source of the cDNA or gDNA that made up the material.

Source study methods: Reference gene primers were amplified, and this amplification served to estimate nucleated cell counts. The assay was immunoSEQ multiplex PCR, and TCRdb's table has in-frame clones only and misses some. For V, J and clone size, that table is used; D and trimming come from the DNA. The table has roughly 230,000 clones, less than 85% seen once; the top ten hold 3.6%. Germline V lookup: CDR1 SGHNT, CDR2 YYREEE (reference sequence). Trimming shortened V by 0 bases and J by 4 bases, and 10 bases separated the two germline ends. The CDR3 has 14 residues. The source is a woman of 80 years or more with acute or convalescent COVID-19. This sequence joins TRBV5-4 and TRBJ2-5, with D possibly TRBD1 on 6 matching bases. Material: peripheral blood. The chain's CDR3 is CASSLGGGTETQYF. CDR3 sequence (DNA): TGTGCCAGCAGCTTGGGTGGGGGCACAGAGACCCAGTACTTC.